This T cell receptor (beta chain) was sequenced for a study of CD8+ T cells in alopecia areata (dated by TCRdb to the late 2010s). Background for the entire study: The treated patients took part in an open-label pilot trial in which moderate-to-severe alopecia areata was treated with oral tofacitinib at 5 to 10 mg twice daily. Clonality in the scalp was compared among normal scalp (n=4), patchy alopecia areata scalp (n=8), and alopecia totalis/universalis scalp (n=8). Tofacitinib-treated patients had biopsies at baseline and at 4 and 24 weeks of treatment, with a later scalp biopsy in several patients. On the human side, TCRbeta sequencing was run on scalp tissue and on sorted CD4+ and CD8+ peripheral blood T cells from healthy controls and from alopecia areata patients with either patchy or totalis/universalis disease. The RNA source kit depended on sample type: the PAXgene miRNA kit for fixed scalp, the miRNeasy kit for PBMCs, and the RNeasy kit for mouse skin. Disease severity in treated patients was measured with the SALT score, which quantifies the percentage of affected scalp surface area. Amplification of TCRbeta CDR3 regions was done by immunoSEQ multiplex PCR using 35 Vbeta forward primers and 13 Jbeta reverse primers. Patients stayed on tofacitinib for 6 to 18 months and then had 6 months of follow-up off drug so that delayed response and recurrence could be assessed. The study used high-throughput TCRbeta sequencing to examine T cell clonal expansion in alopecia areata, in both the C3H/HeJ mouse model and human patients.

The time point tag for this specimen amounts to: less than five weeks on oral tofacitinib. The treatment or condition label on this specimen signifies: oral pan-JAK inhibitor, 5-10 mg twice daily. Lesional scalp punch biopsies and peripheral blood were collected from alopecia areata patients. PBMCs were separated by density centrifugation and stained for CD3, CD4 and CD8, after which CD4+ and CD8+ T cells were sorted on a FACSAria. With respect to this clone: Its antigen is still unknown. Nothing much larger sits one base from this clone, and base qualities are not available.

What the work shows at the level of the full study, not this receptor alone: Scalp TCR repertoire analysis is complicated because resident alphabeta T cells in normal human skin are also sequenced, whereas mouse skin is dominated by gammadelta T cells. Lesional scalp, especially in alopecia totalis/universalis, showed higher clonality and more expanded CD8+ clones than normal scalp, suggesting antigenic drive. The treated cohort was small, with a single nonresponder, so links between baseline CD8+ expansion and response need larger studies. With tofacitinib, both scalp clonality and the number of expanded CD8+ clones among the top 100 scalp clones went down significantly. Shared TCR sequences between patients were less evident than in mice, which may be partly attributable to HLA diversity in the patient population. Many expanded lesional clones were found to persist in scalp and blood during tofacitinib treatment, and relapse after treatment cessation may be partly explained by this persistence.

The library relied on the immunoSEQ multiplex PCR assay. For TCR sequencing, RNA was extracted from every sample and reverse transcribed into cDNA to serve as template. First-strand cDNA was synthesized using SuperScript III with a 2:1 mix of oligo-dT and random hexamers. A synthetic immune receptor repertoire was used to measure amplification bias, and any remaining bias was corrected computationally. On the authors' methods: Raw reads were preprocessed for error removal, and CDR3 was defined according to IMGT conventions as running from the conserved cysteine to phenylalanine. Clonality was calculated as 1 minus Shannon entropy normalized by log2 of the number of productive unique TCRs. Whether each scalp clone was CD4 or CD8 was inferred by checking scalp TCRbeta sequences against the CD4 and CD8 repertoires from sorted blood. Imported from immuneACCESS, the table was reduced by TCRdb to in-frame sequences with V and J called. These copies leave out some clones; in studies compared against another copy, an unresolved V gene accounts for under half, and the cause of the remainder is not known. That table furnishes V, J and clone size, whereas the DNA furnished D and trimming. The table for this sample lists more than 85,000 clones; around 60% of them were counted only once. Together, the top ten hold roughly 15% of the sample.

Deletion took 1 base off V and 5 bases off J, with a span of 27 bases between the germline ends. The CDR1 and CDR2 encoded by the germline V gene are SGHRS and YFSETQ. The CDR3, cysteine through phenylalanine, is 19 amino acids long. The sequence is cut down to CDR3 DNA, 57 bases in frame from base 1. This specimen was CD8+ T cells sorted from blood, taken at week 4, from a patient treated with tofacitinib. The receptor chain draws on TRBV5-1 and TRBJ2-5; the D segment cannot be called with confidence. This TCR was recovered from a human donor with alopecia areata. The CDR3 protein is CASSLRMIDSRPGSETQYF. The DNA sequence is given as TGCGCCAGCAGCTTGCGAATGATCGACTCGCGGCCTGGATCGGAGACCCAGTACTTC.